One and the same sample provided the 27 T cell receptor beta chains below, sequenced in a study of control samples from healthy donors and cancer patients. Method: immunoSEQ multiplex PCR; TCRdb's copy keeps in-frame clones and lacks some. The data contain about 30,000 clones, almost 85% of them singletons. Sequencing was carried out using PBMCs. These receptors all stem from a woman in her fifties or sixties with head and neck cancer.

The chain couples TRBV9 to TRBJ2-2; 8 bases map to TRBD1. The CDR3 totals 15 residues. Germline values: CDR1 SGDLS, CDR2 YYNGEE. The trim removed 7 bases at V and 2 bases at J, leaving 7 bases unmatched. The CDR3 DNA sequence: TGTGCCAGCCAACCGGGACAGGTTAACACCGGGGAGCTGTTTTTT. Translating gives CASQPGQVNTGELFF.

This sequence joins TRBV14 and TRBJ1-6; 7 nucleotides agree with TRBD1. The CDR3 runs to 16 residues. The germline V gene has CDR1 SGHDN and CDR2 FVKESK. Trimming cost V 1 base and J 10 bases; bases outside gene matches: 10. The CDR3 DNA is TGTGCCAGCAGCCAAGCGGCAGGGGGGAGAGGATCACCCCTCCACTTT. Encoded protein: CASSQAAGGRGSPLHF.

V is TRBV11-1 and J is TRBJ2-5; unclear D gene. Germline loops: CDR1 SGHAT, CDR2 FQDESV (reference sequence). The length of the CDR3 is 11 residues. The ends were cut back, 1 base at V and 5 bases at J, with 2 bases in the middle. The CDR3 spells CASSLVETQYF. The CDR3 DNA sequence: TGTGCCAGCAGCTTAGTTGAGACCCAGTACTTC. Full variable domain (remainder filled in from reference TRBV11-1 and TRBJ2-5): EAEVAQSPRYKITEKSQAVAFWCDPISGHATLYWYRQILGQGPELLVQFQDESVVDDSQLPKDRFSAERLKGVDSTLKIQPAELGDSAMYLCASSLVETQYFGPGTRLLVL.

The chain combines TRBV5-6 with TRBJ1-3; TRBD1 matches at 11 bases. The V and J ends lost 2 bases and 3 bases, in that order; junction bases with no gene match: 4. CDR1 is SGHDT and CDR2 is YYEEEE in the germline V gene. CDR3 length: 16 amino acids. In DNA form, the CDR3 reads TGTGCCAGCAGCTTCGGACAGGGGGCGCGTGGAAACACCATATATTTT. Amino acids: CASSFGQGARGNTIYF.

V and J are TRBV7-2 and TRBJ2-1; 8 bases are shared with TRBD2. Germline-derived CDR1 and CDR2 are SGHTA and FQGNSA. This CDR3 region has 15 residues. V was clipped by 5 bases and J by 7 bases; unmatched bases: 10. The CDR3 nucleotides read TGTGCCAGCAGCCCCTTCGCTCGGGGGGGAAATGAGCAGTTCTTC. It translates to CASSPFARGGNEQFF.

The chain uses TRBV7-9 and TRBJ1-2; a weak D match, TRBD1 (5 bases). Germline assignment: CDR1 SEHNR and CDR2 FQNEAQ (reference sequence). CDR3 length equals 15 residues. Between the trimmed V and J ends, which lost 5 bases and 2 bases, there was a span of 15 bases. This chain's CDR3 is CASSPGTANNYGYTF. The DNA for the CDR3 is TGTGCCAGCAGCCCCGGGACCGCTAACAACTATGGCTACACCTTC.

The chain uses TRBV6-6 and TRBJ1-1; 8 bases are a match to TRBD1. From germline, CDR1 is MNHNY and CDR2 SVGAGI (reference sequence). The CDR3 is made up of 15 amino acids. V lost 2 bases to trimming and J lost 1 base; unmatched junction nucleotides: 3. The CDR3 coding sequence is TGTGCCAGCAGTTACCCAGGGACAGGGAACACTGAAGCTTTCTTT. This codes for CASSYPGTGNTEAFF.

This chain joins TRBV29-1 and TRBJ2-1, with 8 bases identical to TRBD2. The CDR3 covers 17 residues. Germline-derived CDR1 and CDR2 are SQVTM and ANQGSEA. Trimming removed 1 base from V and 0 bases from J; junction bases left unmatched: 8. The CDR3 nucleotides are TGCAGCGTTGAAGGGCCACTAGCGGACGGCTCCTACAATGAGCAGTTCTTC. Residues: CSVEGPLADGSYNEQFF.

The chain is built from TRBV7-2 and TRBJ1-2; the D is unclear. Trimming removed 1 base from V and 4 bases from J, with 7 bases in between. The CDR3 runs 13 residues. Germline CDR1 and CDR2: SGHTA and FQGNSA. The CDR3 DNA reads as TGTGCCAGCAGCTTAGGACGGAGCTATGGCTACACCTTC. Its translation is CASSLGRSYGYTF. The full variable domain, rest sourced from reference TRBV7-2 and TRBJ1-2, is GAGVSQSPSNKVTEKGKDVELRCDPISGHTALYWYRQSLGQGLEFLIYFQGNSAPDKSGLPSDRFSAERTGGSVSTLTIQRTQQEDSAVYLCASSLGRSYGYTFGSGTRLTVV.

The rearrangement joins TRBV27 to TRBJ1-6; D gene ambiguous. V was cut by 1 base and J by 9 bases, with 4 bases left in between. The CDR3 consists of 12 residues. The germline gives CDR1 MNHEY, CDR2 SMNVEV (reference sequence). For the CDR3, the DNA is TGTGCCAGCAGTTTATTGGGTTCACCCCTCCACTTT. Encoded protein: CASSLLGSPLHF.

V and J are TRBV7-2 and TRBJ2-5, with D perhaps being TRBD1 or TRBD2 (6 bases each). V lost 2 bases and J lost 4, with 17 bases in between. The CDR3 covers 16 residues. Per the germline V gene, CDR1 is SGHTA and CDR2 is FQGNSA. The CDR3 loop is CASSLSGIGGGETQYF. For the CDR3, the DNA is TGTGCCAGCAGCTTAAGCGGCATCGGGGGCGGAGAGACCCAGTACTTC.

The rearrangement uses TRBV3-1 (or the pseudogene TRBV3-2) and TRBJ2-3, with no clear D. The CDR3 extends over 14 amino acids. Germline V lookup: CDR1 LGHDT, CDR2 YNNKEL (reference sequence). The V end was cut by 1 base, the J end by 2 bases, with 7 bases between. The CDR3 DNA is TGTGCCAGCAGCCAAGCTCTTAACACAGATACGCAGTATTTT. This sequence encodes CASSQALNTDTQYF.

Written as DNA, the CDR3 is TGTGCCAGCAGCTTAGTGTCCAGTGGAGTCCAGCCCCAGCATTTT. It translates to CASSLVSSGVQPQHF. The chain links TRBV7-2 to TRBJ1-5; D ambiguous. The germline V gene has CDR1 SGHTA and CDR2 FQGNSA. V gave up 1 base and J gave up 7 bases, with 14 bases separating them. The CDR3 extends over 15 amino acids.

The rearrangement uses TRBV19 and TRBJ2-7, with 7 bases identical to TRBD2. V shed 8 bases and J 7 bases; nucleotides not matched to a gene: 11. Per germline, CDR1 LNHDA and CDR2 SQIVND (reference sequence). The CDR3 runs 13 residues. CDR3 nucleotide sequence: TGTGCCAGTTCACTAGCGCTCTCCGGGGAGCAGTACTTC. Translation: CASSLALSGEQYF.

The chain links TRBV7-2 to TRBJ1-4; possible D gene TRBD1, 5 bases. This CDR3 is built from 15 residues. Per the germline V gene, CDR1 is SGHTA and CDR2 is FQGNSA. Trimming pared 5 bases from V and 3 bases from J, leaving 13 bases between. The CDR3 reads CASSRRVSPNEKLFF. The CDR3 coding sequence is TGTGCCAGCAGCCGCAGGGTTTCCCCTAATGAAAAACTGTTTTTT.

The table lists this clone with a count of one. The V and J genes are TRBV7-6 and TRBJ1-6, with D possibly matching TRBD1 (6 bases). CDR1 SGHVS and CDR2 FNYEAQ come from the germline V gene. The length of the CDR3 is 14 residues. The V gene lost 5 bases and the J gene lost 9 bases, with 14 bases spanning the gap. CDR3: CASSPQGSGSPLHF. Here the CDR3 DNA reads TGTGCCAGCAGCCCCCAGGGGTCAGGTTCACCCCTCCACTTT.

This chain connects TRBV19 to TRBJ2-3; D is perhaps TRBD2 (5 bases). This CDR3 is built from 14 residues. Trimming cost V 3 bases and J 1 base, with 8 bases left between them. From germline, CDR1 is LNHDA and CDR2 SQIVND (reference sequence). The CDR3 loop reads CASSIKAGTDTQYF. The CDR3 DNA sequence: TGTGCCAGTAGTATTAAAGCGGGCACAGATACGCAGTATTTT.

The chain combines TRBV11-1 with TRBJ1-6; 8 bases are shared with TRBD1. V shed 5 bases and J 8 bases; nucleotides not matched to a gene: 8. The CDR3 totals 15 residues. Germline V CDR1 and CDR2: SGHAT, FQDESV (reference sequence). In DNA form, the CDR3 reads TGTGCCAGCAGCCTCCGGACAGGGAGAGATTCACCCCTCCACTTT. It translates to CASSLRTGRDSPLHF. Full variable domain (remainder filled in from reference TRBV11-1 and TRBJ1-6): EAEVAQSPRYKITEKSQAVAFWCDPISGHATLYWYRQILGQGPELLVQFQDESVVDDSQLPKDRFSAERLKGVDSTLKIQPAELGDSAMYLCASSLRTGRDSPLHFGNGTRLTVT.

This rearrangement joins TRBV11-3 to TRBJ1-2, with TRBD1 matching over 7 bases. The V gene's germline CDR1 is SGHNT and CDR2 YENEEA. The CDR3 contains 16 residues. J lost 2 bases, V lost 0 bases, and 6 bases had no gene match. The CDR3 DNA follows: TGTGCCAGCAGCTTAGATCGGGACAGCACAAACTATGGCTACACCTTC. This translates into CASSLDRDSTNYGYTF.

In its sample, this clone was seen once. CDR3 loop: CASSLEGLSPPHF. The CDR3, as DNA: TGTGCCAGCAGCTTAGAAGGGTTGAGCCCACCGCATTTT. The chain links TRBV11-2 to TRBJ1-5; no clear D. Germline loops: CDR1 SGHAT, CDR2 FQNNGV. V shed 0 bases and J shed 15 bases, with 15 bases lying between them. The CDR3 sequence is 13 residues long.

This sequence joins TRBV5-6 and TRBJ1-6, with TRBD1 as a possible D gene (5 bases). This CDR3 is 14 amino acids long. Deletions cut 3 bases from V and 8 bases from J, with 12 bases between. Per the germline V gene, CDR1 is SGHDT and CDR2 is YYEEEE. The CDR3 is CASSSGRRDSPLHF. CDR3 bases: TGTGCCAGCAGCTCGGGGCGCCGTGATTCACCCCTCCACTTT.

The chain uses TRBV14 and TRBJ2-2, with D maybe TRBD1 (6 bases). This CDR3 spans 14 amino acids. The germline V gene encodes CDR1 SGHDN and CDR2 FVKESK. V was pared by 4 bases and J by 5 bases, with 11 bases between. In DNA form, the CDR3 reads TGTGCCAGCAGCCCTAGGGACATTACCGGGGAGCTGTTTTTT. Protein: CASSPRDITGELFF.

V and J are TRBV6-4 and TRBJ1-2; D is ambiguous. This CDR3 is 12 amino acids long. Germline V gene sequence: CDR1 MRHNA, CDR2 SNTAGT. The germline V and J ends were trimmed by 7 bases and 4 bases, with 10 bases remaining between them. The chain's CDR3 is CASNWVAYGYTF. CDR3 bases: TGTGCCAGCAATTGGGTCGCCTATGGCTACACCTTC.

V is TRBV30 and J is TRBJ2-2; D call uncertain. With 4 bases removed from V and 8 bases from J, the gap between germline ends came to 11 bases. The CDR3 runs to 12 residues. CDR1 and CDR2 from the germline V gene are GTSNPN and SVGIG (reference sequence). The CDR3 sequence is CAWNPIQGELFF. CDR3 nucleotide sequence: TGTGCCTGGAACCCAATTCAGGGGGAGCTGTTTTTT.

A word on this clone: This same CDR3 is encoded by further DNA sequences in the sample. The genes are TRBV19 and TRBJ1-4; the D is unclear. Trimming took off 5 bases at V and 5 bases at J, with 15 bases between the two ends. The germline gives CDR1 LNHDA, CDR2 SQIVND (reference sequence). The CDR3 extends over 15 amino acids. CDR3 sequence (DNA): TGTGCCAGTAGTTCGCGGGGAAGGCCGAATGAAAAACTGTTTTTT. It codes for CASSSRGRPNEKLFF.

This clone has only a few counts. The chain employs TRBV19 and TRBJ1-1; D unresolved. Germline V CDR1 and CDR2: LNHDA, SQIVND (reference sequence). The V and J ends lost 3 bases and 4 bases respectively, with 6 bases between them. The CDR3 runs to 12 residues. The CDR3 sequence is CASSMVGTEAFF. CDR3 sequence (DNA): TGTGCCAGTAGTATGGTAGGCACTGAAGCTTTCTTT.

The genes are TRBV12-5 and TRBJ1-3; D remains unclear. The V gene lost 5 bases and the J gene lost 7 bases, with 6 bases spanning the gap. This CDR3 has 11 amino acids. CDR1 and CDR2 (germline): LGHNT, FRNRAP. CDR3 DNA sequence: TGTGCTAGTGGTCCCCAGAACACCATATATTTT. Its protein is CASGPQNTIYF. The full variable domain, its missing parts supplied by reference TRBV12-5 and TRBJ1-3, is DARVTQTPRHKVTEMGQEVTMRCQPILGHNTVFWYRQTMMQGLELLAYFRNRAPLDDSGMPKDRFSAEMPDATLATLKIQPSEPRDSAVYFCASGPQNTIYFGEGSWLTVV.